A selection of T cell receptor beta chains follows, all from one sample in a study of radiation and T cells in renal cell carcinoma. Sequencing was performed with immunoSEQ multiplex PCR; in TCRdb, only in-frame clones are kept and a portion is missing. The repertoire includes 100,000 to 150,000 clones, approximately 78% of them detected once, and around 2% sits in the top ten. The source material was blood, sampled from a patient whose treatment included radiotherapy and nephrectomy. The receptor set was obtained from a woman in her fifties or sixties with renal cell carcinoma. Both conserved end residues are part of each CDR3. D genes are given only for firm matches. Clone size is not always given. Where it is, it says once, few, many or a class for expanded clones.

size	D	V	J	CDR3	DNA
NA	TRBD1	TRBV28	TRBJ1-6	CASSRDRNPYSPLHF	TGTGCCAGCAGTCGGGACAGGAATCCCTATTCACCCCTCCACTTT
NA	TRBD1	TRBV27	TRBJ2-1	CASRQGEYNEQFF	TGTGCCAGCAGACAGGGGGAATACAATGAGCAGTTCTTC
NA	NA	TRBV2	TRBJ1-2	CASSPIQPTRTYGYTF	TGTGCCAGCAGTCCTATCCAACCGACGCGGACCTATGGCTACACCTTC
NA	TRBD1	TRBV7-9	TRBJ1-2	CASSLGQGVYGYTF	TGTGCCAGCAGCTTGGGACAGGGGGTCTATGGCTACACCTTC
once	TRBD1	TRBV9	TRBJ2-7	CASSPGQGGEQYF	TGTGCCAGCAGCCCCGGACAGGGAGGCGAGCAGTACTTC
NA	TRBD2	TRBV4-1	TRBJ2-7	CASSQEGREAYEQYF	TGCGCCAGCAGCCAAGAGGGGAGGGAAGCCTACGAGCAGTACTTC
NA	TRBD2	TRBV5-5	TRBJ2-1	CASSLAGTYNEQFF	TGTGCCAGCAGCTTAGCGGGAACCTACAATGAGCAGTTCTTC
NA	TRBD1	TRBV5-4	TRBJ1-1	CASSKDRVDTEAFF	TGTGCCAGCTCCAAGGACAGGGTGGACACTGAAGCTTTCTTT
NA	TRBD2	TRBV19	TRBJ2-1	CASSLSGGYNEQFF	TGTGCCAGTAGCCTTAGCGGGGGCTACAATGAGCAGTTCTTC
NA	NA	TRBV18	TRBJ2-6	CASSPSGANVLTF	TGTGCCAGCTCACCCTCTGGGGCCAACGTCCTGACTTTC
NA	NA	TRBV7-2	TRBJ2-5	CASSLVFQAGPKETQYF	TGTGCCAGCAGCTTAGTATTTCAGGCAGGGCCGAAAGAGACCCAGTACTTC
once	NA	TRBV7-9	TRBJ1-1	CASSRWTGTTNTEAFF	TGTGCCAGCAGTCGATGGACTGGGACGACGAACACTGAAGCTTTCTTT
NA	NA	TRBV9	TRBJ2-2	CASSADSTGELFF	TGTGCCAGCAGCGCCGACAGCACCGGGGAGCTGTTTTTT
NA	NA	TRBV11-2	TRBJ2-7	CASSLSLEPSPQGLYEQYF	TGTGCCAGCAGCTTAAGCCTCGAGCCCTCCCCGCAGGGTCTATACGAGCAGTACTTC
NA	NA	TRBV4-2	TRBJ1-2	CASSPGTSYAYGYTF	TGTGCCAGCAGCCCGGGGACAAGTTACGCCTATGGCTACACCTTC
NA	NA	TRBV10-3	TRBJ1-4	CAISATNEKLFF	TGTGCCATCAGTGCAACTAATGAAAAACTGTTTTTT
once	NA	TRBV5-1	TRBJ1-1	CASRLVGGVDTEAFF	TGCGCCAGCAGGCTCGTAGGGGGAGTAGACACTGAAGCTTTCTTT
NA	NA	TRBV9	TRBJ1-1	CASSPPGLNTPRNAEAFF	TGTGCCAGCAGCCCCCCGGGGTTGAACACTCCTAGGAACGCTGAAGCTTTCTTT
few	NA	TRBV6-5	TRBJ1-5	CASSYSKTQPQHF	TGTGCCAGCAGTTACTCGAAAACGCAGCCCCAGCATTTT
NA	NA	TRBV5-1	TRBJ2-5	CASSLLVRTAQETQYF	TGCGCCAGCAGCTTGTTAGTGAGGACAGCGCAAGAGACCCAGTACTTC
NA	NA	TRBV7-8	TRBJ2-3	CASTRGSHTDTQYF	TGTGCCAGCACCCGGGGTAGCCACACAGATACGCAGTATTTT
NA	NA	TRBV25-1	TRBJ2-1	CASSESLQGGFYNEQFF	TGTGCCAGCAGTGAATCTTTACAGGGAGGTTTCTACAATGAGCAGTTCTTC
NA	NA	TRBV4-1	TRBJ1-1	CASSRDVINWSEAFF	TGCGCCAGCAGCCGAGACGTAATAAATTGGAGTGAAGCTTTCTTT
NA	NA	TRBV6-5	TRBJ1-3	CASSSDSSGNTIYF	TGTGCCAGCAGTTCCGACTCCTCTGGAAACACCATATATTTT
once	TRBD1	TRBV19	TRBJ2-7	CATARTGTSYEQYF	TGTGCCACCGCGCGGACAGGGACCTCCTACGAGCAGTACTTC
once	NA	TRBV4-3	TRBJ1-6	CASSQSPRGLLHF	TGCGCCAGCAGCCAATCTCCCCGAGGACTCCTCCACTTT
NA	NA	TRBV11-1	TRBJ1-5	CASSYSYNQPQHF	TGTGCCAGCAGCTACAGCTACAATCAGCCCCAGCATTTT
NA	TRBD1	TRBV2	TRBJ2-7	CASGDRRITYEQYF	TGTGCCAGCGGGGACAGGCGGATTACCTACGAGCAGTACTTC
NA	NA	TRBV11-3	TRBJ2-7	CASSLGPGPSYEQYF	TGTGCCAGCAGCTTAGGGCCAGGTCCCTCATACGAGCAGTACTTC
NA	TRBD2	TRBV6-5	TRBJ2-3	CASSYSGGVRDTQYF	TGTGCCAGCAGTTACTCGGGGGGGGTTAGAGATACGCAGTATTTT
NA	TRBD1	TRBV7-6	TRBJ2-7	CASSLAGTGLSYEQYF	TGTGCCAGCAGCTTAGCAGGGACAGGCTTATCCTACGAGCAGTACTTC
NA	NA	TRBV10-3	TRBJ2-7	CAISRASGEQYF	TGTGCCATCAGCCGGGCCTCGGGGGAGCAGTACTTC
NA	TRBD1	TRBV5-5	TRBJ1-3	CASSFQGGGNTIYF	TGTGCCAGCAGTTTCCAGGGGGGAGGAAACACCATATATTTT
NA	TRBD1	TRBV11-2	TRBJ1-1	CASSPWTGGSNTEAFF	TGTGCCAGCAGCCCATGGACAGGGGGATCGAACACTGAAGCTTTCTTT
NA	NA	TRBV2	TRBJ1-2	CASSRDGTNYGYTF	TGTGCCAGCAGTCGAGACGGAACTAACTATGGCTACACCTTC
NA	NA	TRBV7-2	TRBJ1-2	CASSPSGGARGYTF	TGTGCCAGCAGCCCCTCGGGGGGGGCTCGGGGCTACACCTTC
NA	NA	TRBV29-1	TRBJ2-7	CSVRGAGEQYF	TGCAGCGTTCGGGGGGCGGGCGAGCAGTACTTC
NA	TRBD1	TRBV5-1	TRBJ2-1	CASSLGRGRGSEQFF	TGCGCCAGCAGCTTGGGCAGGGGGCGCGGAAGCGAGCAGTTCTTC
NA	TRBD1	TRBV4-2	TRBJ2-7	CASSRVDLRGPSYEQYF	TGTGCCAGCAGCCGAGTTGACCTCAGGGGGCCCTCCTACGAGCAGTACTTC
NA	TRBD1	TRBV7-9	TRBJ2-7	CASSRGQDPQEQYF	TGTGCCAGCAGCCGGGGACAGGACCCTCAGGAGCAGTACTTC
NA	NA	TRBV6-1	TRBJ2-1	CASNKLEESYNEQFF	TGTGCCAGCAACAAACTAGAAGAGTCCTACAATGAGCAGTTCTTC
NA	NA	TRBV7-9	TRBJ2-3	CASSLLGPQYF	TGTGCCAGCAGCCTGTTAGGTCCGCAGTATTTT
once	TRBD1	TRBV15	TRBJ1-1	CATSRPTGVKRAFF	TGTGCCACCAGCAGACCCACAGGGGTAAAAAGGGCTTTCTTT
NA	NA	TRBV2	TRBJ1-5	CASSEATLVISNQPQHF	TGTGCCAGCAGTGAAGCCACTCTAGTGATTAGCAATCAGCCCCAGCATTTT